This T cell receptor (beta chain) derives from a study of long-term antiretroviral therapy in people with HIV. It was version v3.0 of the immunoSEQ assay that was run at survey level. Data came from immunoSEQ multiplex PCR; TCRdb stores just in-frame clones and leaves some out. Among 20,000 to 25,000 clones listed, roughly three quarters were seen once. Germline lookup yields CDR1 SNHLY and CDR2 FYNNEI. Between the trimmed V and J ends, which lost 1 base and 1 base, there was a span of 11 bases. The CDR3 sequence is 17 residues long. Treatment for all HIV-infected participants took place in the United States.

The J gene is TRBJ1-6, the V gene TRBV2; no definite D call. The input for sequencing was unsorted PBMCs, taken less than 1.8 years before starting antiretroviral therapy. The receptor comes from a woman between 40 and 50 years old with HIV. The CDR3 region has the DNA TGTGCCAGCAGTGAAGACCGGCTCTCATCCTATAATTCACCCCTCCACTTT. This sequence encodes CASSEDRLSSYNSPLHF.